These 11 T cell receptor beta chains were all obtained from the same sample, sequenced in a study of control samples from healthy donors and cancer patients. This table comes from immunoSEQ multiplex PCR, and its TCRdb copy is limited to in-frame clones, with some not included. The table has approximately 190,000 clones, 91% seen once. Sequenced material: blood. Receptors were obtained from a man aged 25 to 40 in good health.

The chain employs TRBV5-1 and TRBJ2-2, with 7 nucleotides matching TRBD1. The V gene's germline CDR1 is SGHRS and CDR2 YFSETQ. The V gene end was trimmed by 3 bases and the J gene end by 4 bases; junction bases not matched to a gene: 9. CDR3 length: 16 amino acids. In nucleotides, the CDR3 is TGCGCCAGCAGCTCCTCGGGACAGACCTTCACCGGGGAGCTGTTTTTT. As protein: CASSSSGQTFTGELFF.

The rearrangement links TRBV19 to TRBJ2-6, with D perhaps assigned TRBD1 or TRBD2 (5 bases each). The ends were cut back, 4 bases at V and 1 base at J, with 8 bases in the middle. CDR1 and CDR2 from the germline V gene are LNHDA and SQIVND (reference sequence). CDR3 length equals 15 residues. CDR3 sequence (DNA): TGTGCCAGTAGTAAAGAGGGGTCTGGGGCCAACGTCCTGACTTTC. Translating gives CASSKEGSGANVLTF. The full variable domain, in which reference TRBV19 and TRBJ2-6 provide the parts outside the CDR3, is DGGITQSPKYLFRKEGQNVTLSCEQNLNHDAMYWYRQDPGQGLRLIYYSQIVNDFQKGDIAEGYSVSREKKESFPLTVTSAQKNPTAFYLCASSKEGSGANVLTFGAGSRLTVL.

The genes are TRBV4-1 and TRBJ1-3; D may be TRBD1 (6 bases). The CDR3 is 15 residues long. Germline values: CDR1 MGHRA, CDR2 YSYEKL. The V and J ends lost 0 bases and 5 bases respectively, with 11 bases between them. In nucleotides, the CDR3 is TGCGCCAGCAGCCAAGATCCAGGGGCGAGAAACACCATATATTTT. Its translation: CASSQDPGARNTIYF.

The rearrangement links TRBV6-1 to TRBJ2-3, with 10 bases lining up with TRBD2. Germline lookup yields CDR1 MNHNS and CDR2 SASEGT. This CDR3 is built from 19 residues. V gave up 0 bases and J gave up 2 bases; unmatched junction bases: 11. The CDR3 is CASSEALWASGGYTDTQYF. The DNA of the CDR3 is TGTGCCAGCAGTGAAGCGCTCTGGGCTAGCGGGGGTTACACAGATACGCAGTATTTT.

V and J are TRBV5-6 and TRBJ1-5; D ambiguous. Trimming pared 3 bases from V and 2 bases from J, leaving 12 bases between. CDR3 length equals 15 residues. CDR1 SGHDT and CDR2 YYEEEE come from the germline V gene. CDR3 DNA: TGTGCCAGCAGCTCGGGCTTCGGGGGCAATCAGCCCCAGCATTTT. Translation gives CASSSGFGGNQPQHF.

This clone was observed a single time. The chain recombines TRBV2 with TRBJ2-7; D not certain. Germline CDR1 SNHLY, CDR2 FYNNEI. Trimming removed 6 bases at V and 3 bases at J, with 15 bases between. This CDR3 region has 14 residues. CDR3 region: CASRDQTTIYEQYF. CDR3 nucleotides: TGTGCCAGCAGGGATCAGACAACTATCTACGAGCAGTACTTC.

The chain recombines TRBV5-1 with TRBJ2-1, with a tentative D call TRBD2 (5 bases). Deletions cut 0 bases from V and 14 bases from J, with 9 bases between. The length of the CDR3 is 11 residues. The V gene's germline CDR1 is SGHRS and CDR2 YFSETQ. The DNA for the CDR3 is TGCGCCAGCAGCTTGGGGCAGAGGGAGTTCTTC. Encoded protein: CASSLGQREFF.

The genes are TRBV27 and TRBJ2-7, with a weak D call TRBD1 (6 bases). Germline V gene sequence: CDR1 MNHEY, CDR2 SMNVEV (reference sequence). Trimming left V 4 bases short and J 2 bases short, with 15 bases between. The CDR3 length is 15 residues. The CDR3 coding sequence is TGTGCCAGCAGTTCCTCCGGGACATGGCCCTACGAGCAGTACTTC. It is translated as CASSSSGTWPYEQYF.

The CDR3 nucleotides read TGTGCCAGCAGCGTACACGACAGGGGGGTCTATGGCTACACCTTC. Translated, it gives CASSVHDRGVYGYTF. The chain links TRBV9 to TRBJ1-2; 9 nucleotides line up with TRBD1. CDR3 size: 15 residues. V shed 1 base and J 4 bases; nucleotides not matched to a gene: 5. Germline-derived CDR1 and CDR2 are SGDLS and YYNGEE.

The genes are TRBV7-9 and TRBJ2-2; 13 positions match TRBD2. The CDR3 runs 21 residues. The J segment lost 1 base and the V segment lost 5 bases, leaving 16 bases of the junction unmatched. The germline gives CDR1 SEHNR, CDR2 FQNEAQ (reference sequence). As DNA, the CDR3 is TGTGCCAGCAGCACAACACTAGCGGGGGGGCCTAACCGTCGGAACACCGGGGAGCTGTTTTTT. This codes for CASSTTLAGGPNRRNTGELFF.

The chain uses TRBV19 and TRBJ1-5; 7 nucleotides line up with TRBD1. Germline V gene lookup returns CDR1 LNHDA and CDR2 SQIVND (reference sequence). CDR3 length: 16 amino acids. Unmatched junction bases numbered 6, after V lost 3 bases and J lost 1 base. The CDR3 bases are TGTGCCAGTAGTATGTCAGGGGGGTACAGCAATCAGCCCCAGCATTTT. Protein sequence: CASSMSGGYSNQPQHF.